The present TCR beta chain was sequenced within a study of T-cell memory formation after mild COVID-19. MiXCR was run by TCRdb on the 5' RACE reads, yielding one entry per CDR3 protein. Of 200,000 to 250,000 distinct CDR3 sequences in the sample, 9.5% were seen once. J gave up 1 base and V 6 bases, and 6 bases lay outside the gene matches. Germline CDR1 and CDR2: MNHNY and SVGAGI (reference sequence). The length of the CDR3 is 15 residues. Study conclusions and caveats: Day 15 to 85 contracting clones showed balanced CD4/CD8; later expanders leaned CD4+. The main location of contracting CD4+ clones was CM and EM, and that of contracting CD8+ clones was EMRA.

This clonotype was observed a few times. Its target is unknown. This TCR derives from a young man who had mild COVID-19 (a few samples of this study predate the infection). Cell type and time point are not known. Sequenced sample: PBMCs or a T cell subset sorted from them (not recorded which). This sequence joins TRBV6-6 and TRBJ2-7, with 10 bases that match TRBD2. The CDR3, as DNA: TGTGCCAGCAGACCTTTAGCGGGGGGTTCCTACGAGCAGTACTTC. Protein sequence: CASRPLAGGSYEQYF.